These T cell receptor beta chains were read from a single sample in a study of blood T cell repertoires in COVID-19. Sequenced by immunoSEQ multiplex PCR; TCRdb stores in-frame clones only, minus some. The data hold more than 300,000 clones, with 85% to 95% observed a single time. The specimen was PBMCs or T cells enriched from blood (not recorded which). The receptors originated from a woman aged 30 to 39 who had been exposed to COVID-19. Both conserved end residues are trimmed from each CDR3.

ATSDAAYGYT	TRBV24-1	TRBJ1-2
ASSSLDRVGSPLH	TRBV7-9	TRBJ1-6
ASSFGGYSNQPQH	TRBV7-2	TRBJ1-5
ASSQLISGGTDTQY	TRBV16	TRBJ2-3
ASSHTMLSRVNQPQH	TRBV4-2	TRBJ1-5
ASSLTQGYGYT	TRBV5-1	TRBJ1-2
ASKDRDTEAF	TRBV2	TRBJ1-1
ASSRDRVTEAF	TRBV4-2	TRBJ1-1
ASSKERTGIANYGYT	TRBV21-1	TRBJ1-2
ASSRSGGSNSPLH	TRBV5-1	TRBJ1-6
ASSQDSYYGYT	TRBV4-3	TRBJ1-2
ASSRQGPFGEKLF	TRBV2	TRBJ1-4
ASSLLTDSPLH	TRBV7-9	TRBJ1-6
ASSPKGQWETQY	TRBV5-4	TRBJ2-5
ASSSGTGLNEQY	TRBV7-9	TRBJ2-7
ASSFNRGDTGELF	TRBV6-7	TRBJ2-2
ASSSTNRGYYGYT	TRBV6-5	TRBJ1-2
ASSSTTRRGTQY	TRBV27	TRBJ2-5
SAELAAGNYGYT	TRBV29-1	TRBJ1-2
ATRWDRRSNYGYT	TRBV10-3	TRBJ1-2
ASSQVPSMAVYYGYT	TRBV3-1/TRBV3-2	TRBJ1-2
ASSRDRDQPQH	TRBV5-1	TRBJ1-5
ASNPGQASYEQY	TRBV9	TRBJ2-7
ASSPPPANEKLF	TRBV18	TRBJ1-4
ASSQTAVAKNIQY	TRBV4-3	TRBJ2-4
ASSPRQAPNEQF	TRBV7-2	TRBJ2-1
ASSLRVGQDAKLF	TRBV4-1	TRBJ1-4
ASSEKLERHRGVV	TRBV6-1	TRBJ1-2
ASSLLGTGGWLNTEAF	TRBV7-9	TRBJ1-1
ASSQGGIPLSGNTIY	TRBV3-1/TRBV3-2	TRBJ1-3
ASSRGQDNSPLH	TRBV18	TRBJ1-6
ASRAGTAGKAF	TRBV6-5	TRBJ1-1
ASAAQGAIYEQY	TRBV7-2	TRBJ2-7
ASSVTAASYEQY	TRBV9	TRBJ2-7
ASSVHYRGSEQY	TRBV2	TRBJ2-7
ASSPTWVGEQY	TRBV19	TRBJ2-7
ASSESWTAWTDTQY	TRBV6-1	TRBJ2-3
ASSLGQGHTDTQY	TRBV5-1	TRBJ2-3
ASRPDRGRDEAF	TRBV7-3	TRBJ1-1
ASSPLGDSMGYT	TRBV11-3	TRBJ1-2
ASSSSRGTGNTIY	TRBV9	TRBJ1-3
ASSRVGSNQPQH	TRBV6-5	TRBJ1-5
ASSTPRTGSYGYT	TRBV19	TRBJ1-2
ASSATSVSSYNEQF	TRBV9	TRBJ2-1
ASSDFRTSSPLH	TRBV25-1	TRBJ1-6
ASSIIEGRYEQY	TRBV5-5	TRBJ2-7
ASSLEQGAWQY	TRBV5-5	TRBJ2-7
AISESTGSLKLAKNIQY	TRBV10-3	TRBJ2-4
ASNPGGYQETQY	TRBV9	TRBJ2-5
ASSERILISGNTIY	TRBV6-1	TRBJ1-3
ASEGSTEQF	TRBV10-3	TRBJ2-1
ASSPSGVRVDNEQF	TRBV4-3	TRBJ2-1
ASSLRDSYEQY	TRBV9	TRBJ2-7
ASSPGLAGEVQY	TRBV7-8	TRBJ2-4